This T cell receptor beta chain was identified in a study of blood T cell repertoires in COVID-19. Study details: Acute-phase and convalescent COVID-19 samples originated in the United States, Italy and Spain.

Trimming shortened V by 0 bases and J by 4 bases, and 5 bases separated the two germline ends. Germline V gene lookup returns CDR1 KGHSH and CDR2 LQKENI. The CDR3 loop spans 13 amino acids. The method was immunoSEQ multiplex PCR; TCRdb's version includes in-frame clones alone and lacks a portion of them. The sample has over 120,000 clones, 80% seen once. Sample: peripheral blood. This sequence was found in a man in his 70s who had recovered from COVID-19. The chain employs TRBV18 and TRBJ2-3; D gene unclear. In nucleotides, the CDR3 is TGTGCCAGCTCACCACCCCCCGCAGATACGCAGTATTTT. Translated, it gives CASSPPPADTQYF. Using reference TRBV18 and TRBJ2-3 for the parts outside the CDR3, the full variable domain is NAGVMQNPRHLVRRRGQEARLRCSPMKGHSHVYWYRQLPEEGLKFMVYLQKENIIDESGMPKERFSAEFPKEGPSILRIQQVVRGDSAAYFCASSPPPADTQYFGPGTRLTVL.